This is a list of T cell receptor beta chains from one sample in a study of cytomegalovirus exposure and HLA in healthy donors. TCRdb's copy holds only in-frame clones and misses some; the assay was immunoSEQ multiplex PCR. The sample includes about 240,000 clones, 80% to 90% seen only once; the top ten take 2.6%. Sequencing was carried out using PBMCs. All receptors come from a man younger than 35 in good health and CMV-seronegative. Each CDR3 is given with its conserved first and last residue. Each record gives: D gene, J gene, clone size, V gene, CDR3 protein, CDR3 DNA. D genes are given only for firm matches. Only some rows state a clone size, as once, few, many or a class for expanded clones.

>TRBD2|TRBJ2-1|NA|TRBV4-2
CASSQALAEGNEQFF
TGTGCCAGCAGCCAAGCACTAGCGGAGGGAAATGAGCAGTTCTTC
>NA|TRBJ1-2|NA|TRBV6-1
CASSIQHRGKGGDTF
TGTGCCAGCAGTATACAGCATAGGGGGAAAGGAGGTGACACCTTC
>TRBD1|TRBJ2-7|NA|TRBV10-3
CAISEQTGVGYEQYF
TGTGCCATCAGTGAGCAGACAGGGGTAGGGTACGAGCAGTACTTC
>TRBD1|TRBJ1-6|NA|TRBV27
CASSFLTGGSYNSPLHF
TGTGCCAGCAGTTTTTTGACAGGGGGCTCCTATAATTCACCCCTCCACTTT
>NA|TRBJ1-1|NA|TRBV7-9
CASSLDSVNTEAFF
TGTGCCAGCAGCTTAGATTCGGTGAACACTGAAGCTTTCTTT
>NA|TRBJ1-2|NA|TRBV29-1
CSVEGQYGYTF
TGCAGCGTTGAAGGACAGTATGGCTACACCTTC
>NA|TRBJ1-5|NA|TRBV11-2
CASSLFAGQPQHF
TGTGCCAGCAGCTTATTTGCGGGTCAGCCCCAGCATTTT
>NA|TRBJ2-7|once|TRBV27
CASALGTSLTYEQYF
TGTGCCAGCGCCCTAGGTACTTCCTTGACCTACGAGCAGTACTTC
>NA|TRBJ2-2|NA|TRBV7-3
CASSQRGGTNTGELFF
TGTGCCAGCAGTCAGAGAGGCGGGACGAACACCGGGGAGCTGTTTTTT
>NA|TRBJ2-7|NA|TRBV7-2
CASSAEQGPYEQYF
TGTGCCAGCAGCGCCGAACAGGGCCCCTACGAGCAGTACTTC
>TRBD2|TRBJ2-2|NA|TRBV5-4
CASSLSGSLTGELFF
TGTGCCAGCAGCTTAAGCGGGAGTCTTACCGGGGAGCTGTTTTTT
>NA|TRBJ2-7|NA|TRBV2
CASSRDTAYDYEQYF
TGTGCCAGCAGTCGAGATACAGCTTACGACTACGAGCAGTACTTC
>TRBD1|TRBJ2-7|NA|TRBV4-3
CASSLYFGDRLGF
TGCGCCAGCAGCCTCTACTTTGGGGACAGGTTGGGTTTC
>NA|TRBJ2-7|NA|TRBV6-1
CASSEVGDEQYF
TGTGCCAGCAGTGAAGTAGGGGACGAGCAGTACTTC
>NA|TRBJ2-3|NA|TRBV27
CASSLSSRTGRSTDTQYF
TGTGCCAGCAGTTTATCGTCTAGGACGGGGAGATCCACAGATACGCAGTATTTT
>NA|TRBJ1-6|once|TRBV9
CASSESGQVNSPLHF
TGTGCCAGCAGCGAATCGGGACAAGTGAATTCACCCCTCCACTTT
>TRBD1|TRBJ1-1|NA|TRBV5-1
CASSLATGGGWNTEAFF
TGCGCCAGCAGCTTAGCGACAGGGGGTGGCTGGAACACTGAAGCTTTCTTT
>NA|TRBJ2-2|NA|TRBV10-3
CAISRSGELFF
TGTGCCATCAGCCGGTCCGGGGAGCTGTTTTTT
>NA|TRBJ1-6|NA|TRBV18
CASSRDFNSPLHF
TGTGCCAGCTCAAGGGACTTTAATTCACCCCTCCACTTT
>NA|TRBJ2-3|NA|TRBV19
CASSIFSTDTQYF
TGTGCCAGTAGTATCTTCAGCACAGATACGCAGTATTTT
>TRBD1|TRBJ1-2|NA|TRBV27
CASKLDGQGVTGYTF
TGTGCCAGCAAACTCGATGGACAGGGTGTGACTGGCTACACCTTC
>NA|TRBJ1-2|NA|TRBV9
CASSPIQGLGDGYTF
TGTGCCAGCAGCCCGATTCAGGGTTTGGGCGATGGCTACACCTTC
>NA|TRBJ2-2|many|TRBV6-4
CASSSGERELFF
TGTGCCAGCAGTTCAGGGGAACGGGAGCTGTTTTTT
>NA|TRBJ2-7|NA|TRBV28
CASRPKGPRLVTYEQYF
TGTGCCAGCAGGCCAAAGGGACCGAGACTAGTGACCTACGAGCAGTACTTC
>TRBD1|TRBJ1-2|NA|TRBV29-1
CSVATQGAGGYTF
TGCAGCGTTGCGACGCAGGGGGCGGGAGGCTACACCTTC
>TRBD1|TRBJ2-7|NA|TRBV28
CASSPIRGLVNEQYF
TGTGCCAGCAGTCCAATAAGGGGGCTCGTTAACGAGCAGTACTTC
>NA|TRBJ2-5|NA|TRBV6-1
CASSAFRYQETQYF
TGTGCCAGCAGTGCTTTCAGATACCAAGAGACCCAGTACTTC
>TRBD1|TRBJ2-7|NA|TRBV2
CASSDRSGGEQYF
TGTGCCAGCAGTGATCGGTCAGGGGGCGAGCAGTACTTC
>NA|TRBJ2-1|NA|TRBV5-1
CASSSDGQRPYNEQFF
TGCGCCAGCAGCTCGGATGGACAGCGTCCCTACAATGAGCAGTTCTTC
>NA|TRBJ1-2|NA|TRBV25-1
CASSQGNWGYGYTF
TGTGCCAGCAGCCAGGGGAATTGGGGCTATGGCTACACCTTC
>TRBD2|TRBJ2-5|NA|TRBV5-5
CASSSRAGGETQYF
TGTGCCAGCAGCTCCAGGGCGGGGGGAGAGACCCAGTACTTC
>TRBD2|TRBJ2-7|NA|TRBV29-1
CSARTSGSYEQYF
TGCAGCGCCCGGACTAGCGGCTCCTACGAGCAGTACTTC
>TRBD1|TRBJ1-5|NA|TRBV15
CATSRDPRQGNQPQHF
TGTGCCACCAGCAGAGATCCCCGACAGGGGAATCAGCCCCAGCATTTT
>TRBD2|TRBJ2-1|NA|TRBV15
CATLAGGLNEQFF
TGTGCCACTTTAGCGGGGGGGCTCAATGAGCAGTTCTTC